This T cell receptor beta chain derives from a study of molecular identifiers for immune sequencing clone quantification. This clonotype came up a few times. Its antigen is as yet unknown. Trimming removed 4 bases from V and 11 bases from J, with 14 bases in between. The CDR3 has 12 residues. The V gene's germline CDR1 is SEHNR and CDR2 FQNEAQ (reference sequence). The authors built bulk TCR libraries by previously described methods with listed TCR primers. Each CDR3 protein gets one entry after TCRdb re-called the PCR reads with MiXCR. This sample yields a few hundred thousand distinct CDR3 sequences, of which around 23% are seen a single time; around 0.79% belongs to the top ten. Study-wide results and caveats: Even with 800,000 to 1,000,000 naive cells present, spiked Jurkat TCR RNA from one cell was reportedly detectable.

Material: naive CD8+ T cells from blood, with Jurkat cell RNA spiked in. Subset defined: FACS-sorted CD8+CD4-CCR7+CD45RA+ naive T cells. This clonotype was obtained from a human donor in good health. Some libraries in this study had Jurkat cell RNA spiked in. This chain uses TRBV7-9 with TRBJ1-1; D is undetermined. The CDR3 reads CASSSDSVSAFF. DNA of the CDR3: TGTGCCAGCAGCTCGGACTCAGTTTCTGCTTTCTTT.